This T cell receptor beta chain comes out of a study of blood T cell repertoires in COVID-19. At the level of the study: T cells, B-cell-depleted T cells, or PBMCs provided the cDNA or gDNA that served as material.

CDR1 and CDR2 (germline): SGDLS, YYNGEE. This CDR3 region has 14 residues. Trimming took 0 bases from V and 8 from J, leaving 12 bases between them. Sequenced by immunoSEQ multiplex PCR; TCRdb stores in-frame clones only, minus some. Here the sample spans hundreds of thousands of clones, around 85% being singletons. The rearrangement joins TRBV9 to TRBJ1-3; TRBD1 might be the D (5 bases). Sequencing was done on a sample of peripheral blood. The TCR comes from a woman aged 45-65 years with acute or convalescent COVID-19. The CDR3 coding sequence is TGTGCCAGCAGCGTAGAGGGGCCCTGGGACACCATATATTTT. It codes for CASSVEGPWDTIYF. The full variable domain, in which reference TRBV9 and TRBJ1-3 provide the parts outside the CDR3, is DSGVTQTPKHLITATGQRVTLRCSPRSGDLSVYWYQQSLDQGLQFLIQYYNGEERAKGNILERFSAQQFPDLHSELNLSSLELGDSALYFCASSVEGPWDTIYFGEGSWLTVV.